Listed below are T cell receptor beta chains from one sample, sequenced in a study of T cells in Graves' hyperthyroidism and ophthalmopathy. MiXCR, run by TCRdb on the multiplex PCR reads, gives a single entry per CDR3 protein. The sample holds over 500,000 distinct CDR3 sequences, 14% seen once. The sample was blood. The receptor source for this set is a woman aged 40-49 years with Graves' hyperthyroidism. Each CDR3 is given with its conserved first and last residue. The D gene is left open where the match is weak. Size values are once, few and many counts, or a class for expanded clones, and some rows have none.

.	TRBV7-2	few	TRBJ2-3	TGTGCCAGCAGCCCCCCCAGTCCCCATACGCAGTATTTT	CASSPPSPHTQYF
.	TRBV7-9	many	TRBJ2-7	TGTGCCAGCAGCTTAGGATGGGAGTACGAGCAGTACTTC	CASSLGWEYEQYF
TRBD1	TRBV7-9	.	TRBJ2-6	TGTGCCAGCAGCGCCCCAGGGGGCGGGTCTGGGGCCAACGTCCTGACTTTC	CASSAPGGGSGANVLTF
TRBD1	TRBV6-1	few	TRBJ1-1	TGTGCCAGCACCGGGGACAGGCTCACTGAAGCTTTCTTT	CASTGDRLTEAFF
TRBD1	TRBV20-1	many	TRBJ2-7	TGCAGTGCAAGTGACAGGGTCTCCTACGAGCAGTACTTC	CSASDRVSYEQYF
TRBD1	TRBV7-2	many	TRBJ2-5	TGTGCCAGCAGCTCCCTTGGGACAGGGGGAGAGACCCAGTACTTC	CASSSLGTGGETQYF
TRBD1	TRBV6-2/TRBV6-3	many	TRBJ1-5	TGTGCCAGCACCACGACAGGGGGGAGACAGCCCCAGCATTTT	CASTTTGGRQPQHF
.	TRBV3-1	few	TRBJ1-2	TGTGCCAGCAGCCAAGATTGGGGATCTAACTATGGCTACACCTTC	CASSQDWGSNYGYTF
.	TRBV28	few	TRBJ2-6	TGTGCCAGCAGCTTTACAGGGTACTCTGGGGCCAACGTCCTGACTTTC	CASSFTGYSGANVLTF
TRBD1	TRBV28	many	TRBJ2-1	TGTGCCAGCAGTCAACAATTGACCGGGACAGGGATTTATGAGCAGTTCTTC	CASSQQLTGTGIYEQFF
TRBD2	TRBV20-1	few	TRBJ2-1	TGCAGTGCTAGAAGAAATAGCGGGAGAATCTACAATGAGCAGTTCTTC	CSARRNSGRIYNEQFF
.	TRBV14	many	TRBJ1-1	TGTGCCAGCAGATACAGGGAACACACTGAAGCTTTCTTT	CASRYREHTEAFF
TRBD1	TRBV24-1	many	TRBJ2-2	TGTGCCACCAGTGACCGGGGACAGTGGGCCGGGGAGCTGTTTTTT	CATSDRGQWAGELFF
.	TRBV11-2	many	TRBJ2-7	TGTGCCAGCAGCCCAGGGGGGAGGGGACAACCAGAGCAGTACTTC	CASSPGGRGQPEQYF
.	TRBV28	.	TRBJ1-2	TGTGCCAGCAGTCCGACCACTACAGGGCGAATCTATGGCTACACCTTC	CASSPTTTGRIYGYTF
.	TRBV2	many	TRBJ2-3	TGTGCCAGCAGTGTAATAGATACGCAGTATTTT	CASSVIDTQYF
TRBD2	TRBV11-2	many	TRBJ2-5	TGTGCCAGCAGCTTACAACTAGCGGTCCAAGAGACCCAGTACTTC	CASSLQLAVQETQYF
TRBD2	TRBV28	many	TRBJ2-3	TGTGCCAGCAGGTATCTAGGCGGGAGCGCGACAGATACGCAGTATTTT	CASRYLGGSATDTQYF
TRBD1	TRBV20-1	.	TRBJ2-7	TGCAGTGCTGGAGTGACAGGGGGCGAGGAGGAGCAGTACTTC	CSAGVTGGEEEQYF
.	TRBV11-2	many	TRBJ2-2	TGTGCCAGCAGCCCTAGAGGGGGGGACATTCATTCCGGGGAGCTGTTTTTT	CASSPRGGDIHSGELFF
.	TRBV12-3/TRBV12-4	many	TRBJ1-2	TGTGCCAGCAGCCCGAGGCCCGGGACCCCGATTCCGTTCGGCTACACCTTC	CASSPRPGTPIPFGYTF
.	TRBV12-5	.	TRBJ2-3	TGTGTCTTCGAACCAGGAGGAAGAGATACGCAGTATTTT	CVFEPGGRDTQYF
TRBD2	TRBV10-3	.	TRBJ2-7	TGTGCCATGGGGCTAGCGGGATACTCCTACGAGCAGTACTTC	CAMGLAGYSYEQYF
.	TRBV30	many	TRBJ1-1	TGTGCCTGGAGCGATACAGCGTCCGCTGAAGCTTTCTTT	CAWSDTASAEAFF
.	TRBV6-1	.	TRBJ2-3	TGTGCCAGCAGCCGCCGACTAGGCACAGATACGCAGTATTTT	CASSRRLGTDTQYF
TRBD1	TRBV6-1	.	TRBJ1-5	TGTGCCAGCAGTGCATTCGGGACAGGGGACAATCAGCCCCAGCATTTT	CASSAFGTGDNQPQHF
.	TRBV3-1	many	TRBJ1-1	TGTGCCAGCAGCCTCGGGGGGCCAAGTACTGAAGCTTTCTTT	CASSLGGPSTEAFF
TRBD1	TRBV7-9	many	TRBJ2-7	TGTGCCAGCAGCCCACGCCGGGACAGGGTACACGAGCAGTACTTC	CASSPRRDRVHEQYF
TRBD2	TRBV11-2	many	TRBJ2-1	TGTGCCAGCAGCTCTGGCCGACTAGCGGGAGTTAATGAGCAGTTCTTC	CASSSGRLAGVNEQFF
TRBD1	TRBV28	many	TRBJ2-5	TGTGCCAGCAGTTTGAGGACAGGGGGGCAAGAGACCCAGTACTTC	CASSLRTGGQETQYF
.	TRBV20-1	many	TRBJ1-2	TGCAGTGCTAGATCCCGGGGTTACGGCTACACCTTC	CSARSRGYGYTF
TRBD2	TRBV18	many	TRBJ2-5	TGTGCCAGCTCACCACCCCAACTAGCGGGAGTGGAGACCCAGTACTTC	CASSPPQLAGVETQYF
.	TRBV12-3/TRBV12-4	many	TRBJ1-6	TGTGCCAGCAGCCCCCTTGCCTTTTCCAGTGTTGAGCCTAATTCACCCCTCCACTTT	CASSPLAFSSVEPNSPLHF
TRBD1	TRBV5-1	many	TRBJ2-2	TGCGCCAGCAGCACCACAGGGGCGCAGGACACCGGGGAGCTGTTTTTT	CASSTTGAQDTGELFF
.	TRBV4-1	.	TRBJ2-2	TGCGCCAGCAGCCAAGTACAAGAAACCGGGGAGCTGTTTTTT	CASSQVQETGELFF
.	TRBV29-1	.	TRBJ1-2	TGCAGCGTTGAAGTGCAGAACTATGGCTACACCTTC	CSVEVQNYGYTF
.	TRBV18	many	TRBJ2-5	TGTGCCAGCTCACGTAACAGGCAGGCGGCTAAAGAGACCCAGTACTTC	CASSRNRQAAKETQYF
.	TRBV3-1	many	TRBJ1-2	TGTGCCAGCAGCCAACGACTTGGGTCTGGAGGCTACACCTTC	CASSQRLGSGGYTF
.	TRBV6-6	many	TRBJ2-7	TGTGCCAGCAGTTACTCTTTGCGGGAATCCTACGAGCAGTACTTC	CASSYSLRESYEQYF
.	TRBV6-1	.	TRBJ1-2	TGTGCCAGCAGTGACCCGGGGGGTTACTATGGCTACACCTTC	CASSDPGGYYGYTF
.	TRBV9	many	TRBJ2-3	TGTGCCAGCAGCGATCAGGGGTTGACGCAGTATTTT	CASSDQGLTQYF
.	TRBV2	many	TRBJ2-5	TGTGCCAGCACCGGGGGGCCGGGAGAGACCCAGTACTTC	CASTGGPGETQYF
.	TRBV7-2	few	TRBJ2-4	TGTGCCAGCAGCTATTCCTGGGGTCGAGGAAACATTCAGTACTTC	CASSYSWGRGNIQYF
.	TRBV7-3	many	TRBJ2-1	TGTGCCAGCAGCTTAGCGGATCTCTCCTACAATGAGCAGTTCTTC	CASSLADLSYNEQFF
TRBD1	TRBV5-1	.	TRBJ2-7	TGCGCCAGCAGCTTGGCAGGGACAGGGGACTACGAGCAGTACTTC	CASSLAGTGDYEQYF
TRBD1	TRBV10-2	few	TRBJ1-3	TGCGCCAGCAGGCCGGGACAGGACGGAAACACCATATATTTT	CASRPGQDGNTIYF
.	TRBV4-1	.	TRBJ2-5	TGCGCCAGCAGCCCGACTACCCTCGGGGTTCAAGAGACCCAGTACTTC	CASSPTTLGVQETQYF
TRBD1	TRBV20-1	.	TRBJ1-5	TGCAGTGCTAGAGATAGAGGGGGACAGGGCAATCAGCCCCAGCATTTT	CSARDRGGQGNQPQHF
.	TRBV10-3	few	TRBJ1-4	TGTGCCATCAGTGCGAGTAATGAAAAACTGTTTTTT	CAISASNEKLFF
.	TRBV28	many	TRBJ1-6	TGTGCCAGCAGGGCTCCGGGACTGCGAAATTCACCCCTCCACTTT	CASRAPGLRNSPLHF
.	TRBV5-1	.	TRBJ2-5	TGCGCCAGCAGCCTAAACAGGGAAGGAGAGACCCAGTACTTC	CASSLNREGETQYF
.	TRBV7-3	many	TRBJ2-1	TGTGCCAGCAGCTTTGAGTCGGGAGCAGGGGGGAATGAGCAGTTCTTC	CASSFESGAGGNEQFF
TRBD2	TRBV2	many	TRBJ2-7	TGTGCCAGCAGGGGACTAGCGCCGAGCTCCTACGAGCAGTACTTC	CASRGLAPSSYEQYF
.	TRBV27	many	TRBJ1-1	TGTGCCAGCAGTTACGCCAGGGGAGGGGGCACTGAAGCTTTCTTT	CASSYARGGGTEAFF
TRBD1	TRBV19	few	TRBJ2-1	TGTGCCAGCAATCGGGACAGGGGCGGTAATGAGCAGTTCTTC	CASNRDRGGNEQFF